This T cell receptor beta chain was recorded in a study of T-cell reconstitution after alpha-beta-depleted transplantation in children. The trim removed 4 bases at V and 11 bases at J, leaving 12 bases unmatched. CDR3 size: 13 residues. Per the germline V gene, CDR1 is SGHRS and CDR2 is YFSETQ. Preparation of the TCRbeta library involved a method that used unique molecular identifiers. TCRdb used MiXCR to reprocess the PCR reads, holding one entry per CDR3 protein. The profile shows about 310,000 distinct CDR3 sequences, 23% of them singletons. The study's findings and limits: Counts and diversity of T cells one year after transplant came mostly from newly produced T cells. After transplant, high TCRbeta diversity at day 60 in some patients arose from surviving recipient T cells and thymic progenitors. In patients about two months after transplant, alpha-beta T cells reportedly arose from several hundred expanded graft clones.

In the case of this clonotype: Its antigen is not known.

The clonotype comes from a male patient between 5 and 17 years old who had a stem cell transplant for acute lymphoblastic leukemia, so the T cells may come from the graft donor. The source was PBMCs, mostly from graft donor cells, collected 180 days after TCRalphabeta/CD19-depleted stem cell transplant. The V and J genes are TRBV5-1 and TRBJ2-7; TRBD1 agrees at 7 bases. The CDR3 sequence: CASSRDSTYLKYF. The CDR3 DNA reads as TGCGCCAGCAGCCGGGACAGTACTTACCTCAAGTACTTC.